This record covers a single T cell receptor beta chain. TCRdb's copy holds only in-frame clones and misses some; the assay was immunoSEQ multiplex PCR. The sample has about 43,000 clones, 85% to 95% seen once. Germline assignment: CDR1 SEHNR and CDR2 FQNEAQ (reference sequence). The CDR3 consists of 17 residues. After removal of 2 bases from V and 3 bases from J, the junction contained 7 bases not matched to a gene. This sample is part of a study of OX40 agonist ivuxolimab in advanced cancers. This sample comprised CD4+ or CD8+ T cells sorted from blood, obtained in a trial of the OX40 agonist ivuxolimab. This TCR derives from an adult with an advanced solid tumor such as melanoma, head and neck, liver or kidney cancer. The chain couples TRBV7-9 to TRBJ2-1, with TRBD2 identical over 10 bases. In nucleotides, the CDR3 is TGTGCCAGCAGCTTAATCGTCGGACTAGCGGACTACAATGAGCAGTTCTTC. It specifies CASSLIVGLADYNEQFF. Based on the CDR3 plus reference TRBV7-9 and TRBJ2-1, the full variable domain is DTGVSQNPRHKITKRGQNVTFRCDPISEHNRLYWYRQTLGQGPEFLTYFQNEAQLEKSRLLSDRFSAERPKGSFSTLEIQRTEQGDSAMYLCASSLIVGLADYNEQFFGPGTRLTVL.